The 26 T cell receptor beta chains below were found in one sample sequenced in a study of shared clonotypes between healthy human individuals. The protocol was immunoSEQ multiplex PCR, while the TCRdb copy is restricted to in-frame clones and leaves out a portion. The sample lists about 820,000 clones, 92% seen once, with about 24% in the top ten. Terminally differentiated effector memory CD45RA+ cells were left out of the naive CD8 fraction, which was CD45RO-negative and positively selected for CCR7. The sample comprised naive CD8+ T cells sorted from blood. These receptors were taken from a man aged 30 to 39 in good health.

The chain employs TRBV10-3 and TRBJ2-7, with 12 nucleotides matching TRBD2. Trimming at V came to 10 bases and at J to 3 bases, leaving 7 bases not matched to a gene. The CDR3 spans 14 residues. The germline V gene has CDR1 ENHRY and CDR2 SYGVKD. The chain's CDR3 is CATTGTSGHYEQYF. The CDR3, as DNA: TGTGCCACCACCGGGACTAGCGGGCACTACGAGCAGTACTTC.

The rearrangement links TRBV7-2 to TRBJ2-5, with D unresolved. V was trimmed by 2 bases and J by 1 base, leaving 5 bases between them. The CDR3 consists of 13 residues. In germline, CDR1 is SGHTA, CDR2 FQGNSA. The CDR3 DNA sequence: TGTGCCAGCAGCTTAACATTCCAAGAGACCCAGTACTTC. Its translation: CASSLTFQETQYF.

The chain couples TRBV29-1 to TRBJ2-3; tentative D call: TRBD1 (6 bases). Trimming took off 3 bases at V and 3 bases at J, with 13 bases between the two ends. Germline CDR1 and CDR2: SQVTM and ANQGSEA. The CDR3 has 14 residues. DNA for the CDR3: TGCAGCGTTGATTGGCAGGGGCCAACAGATACGCAGTATTTT. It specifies CSVDWQGPTDTQYF.

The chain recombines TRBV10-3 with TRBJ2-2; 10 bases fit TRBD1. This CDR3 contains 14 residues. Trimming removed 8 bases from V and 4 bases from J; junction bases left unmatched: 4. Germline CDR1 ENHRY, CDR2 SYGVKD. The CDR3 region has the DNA TGTGCCATCGGAAGGACAGGGGGCACCGGGGAGCTGTTTTTT. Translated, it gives CAIGRTGGTGELFF.

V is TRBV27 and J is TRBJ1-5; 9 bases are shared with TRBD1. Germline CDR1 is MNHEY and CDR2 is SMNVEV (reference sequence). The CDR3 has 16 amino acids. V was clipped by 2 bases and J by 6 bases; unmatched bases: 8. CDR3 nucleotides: TGTGCCAGCAGTTTACTGGGACAGGGTACGGTTCAGCCCCAGCATTTT. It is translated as CASSLLGQGTVQPQHF.

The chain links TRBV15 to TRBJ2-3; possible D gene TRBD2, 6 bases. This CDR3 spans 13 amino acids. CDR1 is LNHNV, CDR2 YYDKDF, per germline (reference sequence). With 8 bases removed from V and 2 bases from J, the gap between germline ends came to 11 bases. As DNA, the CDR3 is TGTGCCACCCAGGCGGGGCTCACAGATACGCAGTATTTT. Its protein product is CATQAGLTDTQYF. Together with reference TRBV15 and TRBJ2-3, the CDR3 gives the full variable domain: DAMVIQNPRYQVTQFGKPVTLSCSQTLNHNVMYWYQQKSSQAPKLLFHYYDKDFNNEADTPDNFQSRRPNTSFCFLDIRSPGLGDTAMYLCATQAGLTDTQYFGPGTRLTVL.

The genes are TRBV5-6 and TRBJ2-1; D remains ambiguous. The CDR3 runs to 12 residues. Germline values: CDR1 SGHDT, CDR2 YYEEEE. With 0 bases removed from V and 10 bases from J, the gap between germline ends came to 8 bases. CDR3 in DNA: TGTGCCAGCAGCTTGGCTGGTACGGAGCAGTTCTTC. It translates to CASSLAGTEQFF. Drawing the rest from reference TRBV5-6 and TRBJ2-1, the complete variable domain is DAGVTQSPTHLIKTRGQQVTLRCSPKSGHDTVSWYQQALGQGPQFIFQYYEEEERQRGNFPDRFSGHQFPNYSSELNVNALLLGDSALYLCASSLAGTEQFFGPGTRLTVL.

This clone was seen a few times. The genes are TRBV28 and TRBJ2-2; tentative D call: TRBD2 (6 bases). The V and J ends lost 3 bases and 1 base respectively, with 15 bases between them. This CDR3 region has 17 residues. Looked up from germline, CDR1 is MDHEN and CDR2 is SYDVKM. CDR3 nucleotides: TGTGCCAGCAGTTTCGGCGGGGCGACTTGGAACACCGGGGAGCTGTTTTTT. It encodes CASSFGGATWNTGELFF.

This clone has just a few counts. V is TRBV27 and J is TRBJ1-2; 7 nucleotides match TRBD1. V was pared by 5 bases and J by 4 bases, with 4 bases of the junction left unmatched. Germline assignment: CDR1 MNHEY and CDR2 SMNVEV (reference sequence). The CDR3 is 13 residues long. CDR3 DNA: TGTGCCAGCAGTCACCGACAGGGCTATGGCTACACCTTC. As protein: CASSHRQGYGYTF.

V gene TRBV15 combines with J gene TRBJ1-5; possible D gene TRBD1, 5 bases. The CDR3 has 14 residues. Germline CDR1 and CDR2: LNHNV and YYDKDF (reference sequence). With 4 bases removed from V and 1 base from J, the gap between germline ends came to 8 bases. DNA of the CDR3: TGTGCCACCAGCATTAGACAGAGCAATCAGCCCCAGCATTTT. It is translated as CATSIRQSNQPQHF.

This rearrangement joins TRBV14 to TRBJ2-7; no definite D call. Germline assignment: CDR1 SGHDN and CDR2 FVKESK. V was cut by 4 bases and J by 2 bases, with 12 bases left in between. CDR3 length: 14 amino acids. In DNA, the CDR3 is TGTGCCAGCAGCCCCCGGGCTGTCGCCTACGAGCAGTACTTC. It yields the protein CASSPRAVAYEQYF.

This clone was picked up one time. The CDR3 region is CASSLLATYYEQYF. CDR3 DNA: TGTGCCAGCAGTTTATTGGCGACATATTACGAGCAGTACTTC. The V call is TRBV27, the J call TRBJ2-7; no definite D call. The CDR3 runs to 14 residues. Trimming shortened V by 1 base and J by 4 bases, and 11 bases separated the two germline ends. Germline CDR1 reads MNHEY; CDR2 reads SMNVEV (reference sequence).

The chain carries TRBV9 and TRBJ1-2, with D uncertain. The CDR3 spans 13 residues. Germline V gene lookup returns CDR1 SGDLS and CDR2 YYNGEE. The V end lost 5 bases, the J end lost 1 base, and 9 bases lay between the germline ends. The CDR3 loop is CASSTWNNYGYTF. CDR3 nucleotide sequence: TGTGCCAGCAGTACGTGGAATAACTATGGCTACACCTTC.

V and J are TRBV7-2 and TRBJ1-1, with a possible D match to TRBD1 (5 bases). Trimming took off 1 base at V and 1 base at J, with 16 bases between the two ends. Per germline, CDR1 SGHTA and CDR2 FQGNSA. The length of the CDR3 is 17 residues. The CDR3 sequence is CASSLDRNGHRNTEAFF. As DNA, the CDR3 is TGTGCCAGCAGCTTAGATCGGAACGGACACAGGAACACTGAAGCTTTCTTT.

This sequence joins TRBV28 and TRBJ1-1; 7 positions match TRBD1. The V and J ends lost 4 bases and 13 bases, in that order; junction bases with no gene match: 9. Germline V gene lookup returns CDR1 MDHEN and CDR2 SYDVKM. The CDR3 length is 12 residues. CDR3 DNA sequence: TGTGCCAGCAGTTCCGACAGGGTCAAAGTTTTCTTT. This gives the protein CASSSDRVKVFF.

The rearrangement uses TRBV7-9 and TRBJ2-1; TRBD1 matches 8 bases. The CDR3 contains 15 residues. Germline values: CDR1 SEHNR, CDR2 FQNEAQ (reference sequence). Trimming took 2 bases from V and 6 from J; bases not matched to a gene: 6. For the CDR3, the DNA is TGTGCCAGCAGCTTACATCAGGGGGCCCTCAATGAGCAGTTCTTC. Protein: CASSLHQGALNEQFF. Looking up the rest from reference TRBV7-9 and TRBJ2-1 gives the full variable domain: DTGVSQNPRHKITKRGQNVTFRCDPISEHNRLYWYRQTLGQGPEFLTYFQNEAQLEKSRLLSDRFSAERPKGSFSTLEIQRTEQGDSAMYLCASSLHQGALNEQFFGPGTRLTVL.

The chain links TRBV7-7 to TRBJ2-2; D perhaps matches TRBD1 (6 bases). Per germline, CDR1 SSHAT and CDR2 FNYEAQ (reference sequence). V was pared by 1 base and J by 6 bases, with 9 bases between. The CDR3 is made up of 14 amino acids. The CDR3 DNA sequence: TGTGCCAGCAGCTTAGTACAGGGCGCCGGGGAGCTGTTTTTT. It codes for CASSLVQGAGELFF.

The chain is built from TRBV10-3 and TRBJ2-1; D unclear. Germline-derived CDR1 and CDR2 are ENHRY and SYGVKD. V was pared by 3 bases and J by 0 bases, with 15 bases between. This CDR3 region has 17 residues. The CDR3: CAISDRSFSFSYNEQFF. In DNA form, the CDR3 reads TGTGCCATCAGTGACAGATCCTTCAGCTTCTCCTACAATGAGCAGTTCTTC.

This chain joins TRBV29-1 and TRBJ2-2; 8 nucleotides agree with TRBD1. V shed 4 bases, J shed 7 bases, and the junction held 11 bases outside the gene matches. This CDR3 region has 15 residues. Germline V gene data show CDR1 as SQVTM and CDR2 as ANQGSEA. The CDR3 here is CSVAMGDRGHGELFF. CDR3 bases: TGCAGCGTTGCCATGGGAGACAGGGGCCACGGGGAGCTGTTTTTT.

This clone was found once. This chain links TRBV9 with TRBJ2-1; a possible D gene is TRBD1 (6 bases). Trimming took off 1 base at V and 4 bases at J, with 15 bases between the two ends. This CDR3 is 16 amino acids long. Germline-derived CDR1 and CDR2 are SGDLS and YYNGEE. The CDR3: CASSVSSGATYNEQFF. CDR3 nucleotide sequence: TGTGCCAGCAGCGTATCATCAGGGGCCACATACAATGAGCAGTTCTTC. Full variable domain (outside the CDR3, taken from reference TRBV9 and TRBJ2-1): DSGVTQTPKHLITATGQRVTLRCSPRSGDLSVYWYQQSLDQGLQFLIQYYNGEERAKGNILERFSAQQFPDLHSELNLSSLELGDSALYFCASSVSSGATYNEQFFGPGTRLTVL.

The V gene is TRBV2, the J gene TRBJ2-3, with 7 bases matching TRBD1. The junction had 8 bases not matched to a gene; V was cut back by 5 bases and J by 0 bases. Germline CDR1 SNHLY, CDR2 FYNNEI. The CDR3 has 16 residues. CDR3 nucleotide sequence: TGTGCCAGCAGTCCGGGACAGTGGGGGAGCACAGATACGCAGTATTTT. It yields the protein CASSPGQWGSTDTQYF.

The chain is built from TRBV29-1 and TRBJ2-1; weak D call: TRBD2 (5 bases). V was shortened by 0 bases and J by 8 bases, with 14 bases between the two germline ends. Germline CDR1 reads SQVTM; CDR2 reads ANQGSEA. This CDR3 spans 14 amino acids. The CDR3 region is CSVEDILARYEQFF. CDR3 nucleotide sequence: TGCAGCGTTGAAGATATCCTAGCCCGGTATGAGCAGTTCTTC.

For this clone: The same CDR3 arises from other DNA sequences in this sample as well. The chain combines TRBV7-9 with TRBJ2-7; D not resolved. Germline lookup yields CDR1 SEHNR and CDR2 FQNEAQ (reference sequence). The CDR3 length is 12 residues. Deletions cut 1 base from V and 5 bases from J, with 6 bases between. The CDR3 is CASSLEGDEQYF. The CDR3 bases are TGTGCCAGCAGCTTAGAAGGAGACGAGCAGTACTTC. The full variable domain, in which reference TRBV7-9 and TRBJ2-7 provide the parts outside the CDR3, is DTGVSQNPRHKITKRGQNVTFRCDPISEHNRLYWYRQTLGQGPEFLTYFQNEAQLEKSRLLSDRFSAERPKGSFSTLEIQRTEQGDSAMYLCASSLEGDEQYFGPGTRLTVT.

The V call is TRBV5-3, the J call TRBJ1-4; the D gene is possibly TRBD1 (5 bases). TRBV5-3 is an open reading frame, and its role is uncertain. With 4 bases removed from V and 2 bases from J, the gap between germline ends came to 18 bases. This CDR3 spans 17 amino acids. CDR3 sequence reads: CARSASGQGSTNEKLFF. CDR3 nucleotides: TGTGCCAGAAGCGCCTCTGGTCAGGGTTCGACTAATGAAAAACTGTTTTTT.

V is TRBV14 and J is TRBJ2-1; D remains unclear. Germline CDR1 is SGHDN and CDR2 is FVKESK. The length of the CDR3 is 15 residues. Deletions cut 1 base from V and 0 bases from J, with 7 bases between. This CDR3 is CASSQVKSSYNEQFF. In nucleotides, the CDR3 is TGTGCCAGCAGCCAAGTCAAGAGCTCCTACAATGAGCAGTTCTTC.

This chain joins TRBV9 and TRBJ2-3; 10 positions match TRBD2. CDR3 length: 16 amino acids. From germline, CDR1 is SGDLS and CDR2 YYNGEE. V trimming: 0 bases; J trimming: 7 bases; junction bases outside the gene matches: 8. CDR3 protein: CASSVVLAGALNTQYF. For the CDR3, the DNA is TGTGCCAGCAGCGTAGTGCTAGCGGGAGCTCTAAATACGCAGTATTTT.